This T cell receptor (beta chain) stems from a study of T cell responses to AZD1222 COVID-19 vaccine (dated by TCRdb to the early 2020s). Regarding the study in general: AZD1222 recipients with second doses at about 4 weeks or about 12 weeks were pooled, because spike-specific TCR depth and breadth did not differ between schedules. A total of about 230 trial participants underwent TCR sequencing, of whom roughly 210 received two doses of AZD1222 and around 26 received two doses of the MenACWY control vaccine. Trial participants were enrolled into age subgroups of 18-55, 56-69 and 70-plus years, which contained about 160, 30 and 59 TCR-sequenced participants, respectively. General study outcomes and caveats: After two AZD1222 doses, both the breadth and the depth of spike-specific TCRs were significantly higher than at day 0 and than in MenACWY recipients. Because no samples from the day 14 peak response were available, repertoires could be characterized only after the peak T cell response. The vaccine-associated CD4 TCRs covered the entire spike protein, and the dominant responses fell in regions 160-218 and 743-854. Conclusions about previously exposed vaccinees are limited, since just a handful of AZD1222 recipients were seropositive for SARS-CoV-2 at baseline. In the small 56-69-year group, the increase in depth fell short of significance, most likely because of low power. Participants were mostly white British, with more females than males. The authors suggested clonal diversity may have been underestimated. Epitopes outside the regions mutated in the B.1.351 and B.1.1.7 variants were reportedly recognized by nearly half of the unique spike-specific TCRs.

The CDR3 regions of human TCRbeta chains were analyzed by immunosequencing. Turning to the authors' computational methods: Repertoire TCRs were checked for matches against a reference library of SARS-CoV-2-specific TCRs that had been generated using the MIRA antigen-specificity platform. Breadth was defined as the fraction of unique TCRs that were SARS-CoV-2-associated. Depth was defined as the fraction of total T cells that were SARS-CoV-2-associated. Each spike-specific TCR was assigned to its reactive spike region and to a CD4 or CD8 class using the MIRA data. Log10-transformed breadth and depth values were compared by one-way ANOVA with Sidak's multiple comparisons tests. The clones in this table, taken by TCRdb from immuneACCESS, are in-frame only. Not every clone is retained; where verified, under half of the shortfall comes from an unresolved V gene, and the cause of the rest is unknown. V and J calls plus clone size are reproduced from that table; the DNA served to infer D and trimming. This sample holds about 120,000 clones; around 92% were observed only once. The ten largest clones represent 13% to 15% of the sample.

As for this clone: The antigen it recognizes is unknown. Per-nucleotide qualities are absent, and no much larger clonotype sits a single base away.

CDR1 LNHDA and CDR2 SQIVND were looked up in the germline V gene (reference sequence). From the cysteine through the phenylalanine, the CDR3 covers 17 amino acids. CDR3 DNA only is kept here, 51 bases in frame from base 1. At the junction V is shortened by 6 bases and J by 0 bases, with 20 bases in between. The sample's time point, from its label and the paper: baseline before first vaccination. Vaccinee samples were obtained from the UK trials COV001 and COV002, which included a single-blind randomized controlled phase 2/3 trial of AZD1222 (ChAdOx1 nCoV-19) in healthy adults. Trial participant PBMC samples were collected at day 0 and day 28 after the second dose for TCRbeta chain sequencing.

The sequencing here drew on peripheral blood, taken on day 0 of AZD1222 vaccination. The chain is encoded by TRBV19 joined to TRBJ1-2; TRBD1 might be the D gene, on 5 matching bases. This TCR was sampled from an adult in good health. The CDR3 in this case is CASRTPGTRGPNYGYTF. The DNA is TGTGCCAGTAGGACTCCCGGTACGAGGGGCCCTAACTATGGCTACACCTTC.